The 18 T cell receptor beta chains below were found in one sample sequenced in a study of OX40 agonist ivuxolimab in advanced cancers. Using immunoSEQ multiplex PCR, the repertoire was profiled, and TCRdb retains in-frame clones only, with some absent. The top ten clones hold around 2.1% of a sample with 68,000 or so clones, about four fifths of them seen once. Sequencing was performed on CD4+ or CD8+ T cells sorted from blood, taken in a trial of the OX40 agonist ivuxolimab. The receptors stem from an adult with an advanced solid tumor such as melanoma, head and neck, liver or kidney cancer.

V gene TRBV11-2 combines with J gene TRBJ1-2; D might be TRBD1 (5 bases). The CDR3 loop spans 15 amino acids. Germline loops: CDR1 SGHAT, CDR2 FQNNGV. V lost 5 bases, J lost 4 bases, and 17 bases lay in between. CDR3 nucleotides: TGTGCCAGCAGCCCTGCCGGGACTGGAATCTATGGCTACACCTTC. It encodes CASSPAGTGIYGYTF. Variable domain in full (rest from reference TRBV11-2 and TRBJ1-2): EAGVAQSPRYKIIEKRQSVAFWCNPISGHATLYWYQQILGQGPKLLIQFQNNGVVDDSQLPKDRFSAERLKGVDSTLKIQPAKLEDSAVYLCASSPAGTGIYGYTFGSGTRLTVV.

V usage is TRBV15 and J usage is TRBJ2-3; 8 positions match TRBD2. The trim removed 2 bases at V and 3 bases at J, leaving 7 bases unmatched. Germline CDR1 and CDR2: LNHNV and YYDKDF (reference sequence). This CDR3 region has 16 residues. As DNA, the CDR3 is TGTGCCACCAGCAGATACGGACTAGCTTCGACAGATACGCAGTATTTT. Its protein product is CATSRYGLASTDTQYF.

The chain has TRBV7-2 and TRBJ2-2; 9 nucleotides agree with TRBD2. Looked up from germline, CDR1 is SGHTA and CDR2 is FQGNSA. CDR3 length equals 17 residues. The J segment lost 8 bases and the V segment lost 1 base, leaving 11 bases of the junction unmatched. DNA for the CDR3: TGTGCCAGCAGCTTAGGACGGAGCGGGAGGTTTCGGGGGGAGCTGTTTTTT. Translating gives CASSLGRSGRFRGELFF.

This clone was counted a single time. The chain couples TRBV6-5 to TRBJ1-6; weak D call: TRBD1 (6 bases). Between the trimmed V and J ends, which lost 4 bases and 9 bases, there was a span of 13 bases. Germline V gene data show CDR1 as MNHEY and CDR2 as SVGAGI. CDR3 length equals 14 residues. The CDR3 region is CASSLQGIGSPLHF. For the CDR3, the DNA is TGTGCCAGCAGTTTACAGGGTATCGGTTCACCCCTCCACTTT.

This clone was counted a single time. The chain combines TRBV5-5 with TRBJ1-5, with a weak D call TRBD1 (6 bases). The ends were cut back, 0 bases at V and 3 bases at J, with 10 bases in the middle. This CDR3 has 15 amino acids. Germline CDR1 and CDR2: SGHKS and YYEKEE (reference sequence). As DNA, the CDR3 is TGTGCCAGCAGCTTGGCTACAGGGATCAATCAGCCCCAGCATTTT. Protein sequence: CASSLATGINQPQHF.

V is TRBV19 and J is TRBJ2-4; D not resolved. The CDR3 sequence is 16 residues long. Germline lookup yields CDR1 LNHDA and CDR2 SQIVND (reference sequence). Trimming took 5 bases from V and 0 from J, leaving 14 bases between them. The CDR3 sequence: CASSDLLDRAKNIQYF. In DNA form, the CDR3 reads TGTGCCAGTAGTGATCTTTTGGATCGAGCCAAAAACATTCAGTACTTC.

This clone counts as medium-sized. The V call is TRBV27, the J call TRBJ1-6; D might be TRBD1 (5 bases). Germline CDR1 is MNHEY and CDR2 is SMNVEV (reference sequence). The CDR3 sequence is 14 residues long. The V end lost 7 bases, the J end lost 4 bases, and 11 bases lay between the germline ends. Written as DNA, the CDR3 is TGTGCCAGCACATCGGGGACTTATAATTCACCCCTCCACTTT. It codes for CASTSGTYNSPLHF.

J is TRBJ2-3 and V is TRBV27; 9 bases fit TRBD1. The trim removed 4 bases at V and 5 bases at J, leaving 4 bases unmatched. Germline V gene data show CDR1 as MNHEY and CDR2 as SMNVEV (reference sequence). The CDR3 runs to 14 residues. CDR3: CASSSGQGIDTQYF. The CDR3 coding sequence is TGTGCCAGCAGTTCGGGACAGGGAATAGATACGCAGTATTTT.

The chain recombines TRBV10-2 with TRBJ2-5; 8 bases match TRBD2. Per germline, CDR1 WSHSY and CDR2 SAAADI. This CDR3 is 14 amino acids long. Trimming removed 7 bases from V and 2 bases from J; junction bases left unmatched: 6. In DNA form, the CDR3 reads TGCGCCAGCAAAGCGGGGGCACTTCAAGAGACCCAGTACTTC. Its translation is CASKAGALQETQYF.

The rearrangement links TRBV4-3 to TRBJ2-1; tentatively, D is TRBD1 (5 bases). The CDR3 runs to 15 residues. The germline V and J ends were trimmed by 0 bases and 9 bases, with 15 bases remaining between them. Germline loops: CDR1 LGHNA, CDR2 YSLEER. The CDR3 sequence is CASSQEMFRVAEQFF. The CDR3 DNA reads TGCGCCAGCAGCCAAGAGATGTTCAGGGTGGCTGAGCAGTTCTTC.

The genes are TRBV27 and TRBJ1-2; 7 bases are shared with TRBD1. Germline V gene data show CDR1 as MNHEY and CDR2 as SMNVEV (reference sequence). The ends lost 5 bases at V and 4 bases at J; junction bases unmatched: 13. This CDR3 has 16 amino acids. CDR3 in amino acids: CASSRTLGQDPYGYTF. The DNA for the CDR3 is TGTGCCAGCAGTCGAACCCTCGGACAGGATCCCTATGGCTACACCTTC.

The V gene is TRBV7-9, the J gene TRBJ2-1; 9 bases are a match to TRBD1. The V gene end was trimmed by 6 bases and the J gene end by 2 bases; junction bases not matched to a gene: 2. Germline-derived CDR1 and CDR2 are SEHNR and FQNEAQ (reference sequence). The CDR3 loop spans 14 amino acids. CDR3: CASRRQGAYNEQFF. CDR3 DNA: TGTGCCAGCAGGAGACAGGGGGCCTACAATGAGCAGTTCTTC.

This chain joins TRBV5-1 and TRBJ2-4, with 7 nucleotides matching TRBD2. CDR1 SGHRS and CDR2 YFSETQ come from the germline V gene. With 4 bases clipped from V and 7 bases from J, the junction kept 8 bases outside the gene matches. This CDR3 has 14 amino acids. Here the CDR3 DNA reads TGCGCCAGCAGCATGGGGTGGGAGGGGAACATTCAGTACTTC. Translation: CASSMGWEGNIQYF.

This clone was seen a handful of times. The rearrangement uses TRBV4-3 and TRBJ1-1; no firm D call. Germline V gives CDR1 LGHNA, CDR2 YSLEER. With 0 bases removed from V and 1 base from J, the gap between germline ends came to 12 bases. This CDR3 has 16 amino acids. CDR3 in DNA: TGCGCCAGCAGCCAAGAGTCCCACCAAAGGAACACTGAAGCTTTCTTT. It translates to CASSQESHQRNTEAFF.

This chain connects TRBV28 to TRBJ1-2; TRBD1 aligns across 9 bases. Germline CDR1 and CDR2: MDHEN and SYDVKM. Losses at the gene ends were 4 bases for V and 3 bases for J; bases not matched to a gene: 6. The CDR3 has 15 amino acids. DNA for the CDR3: TGTGCCAGCAGTTCCCCGGGACAGGGTGACTATGGCTACACCTTC. Translation gives CASSSPGQGDYGYTF.

V and J are TRBV23-1 and TRBJ2-7; 7 nucleotides match TRBD1. TRBV23-1 is marked as an open reading frame, function uncertain. The trim removed 4 bases at V and 2 bases at J, leaving 8 bases unmatched. The length of the CDR3 is 15 residues. Here the CDR3 DNA reads TGCGCCAGCAGTCTTGTACGACAGGGACCCTACGAGCAGTACTTC. Its translation: CASSLVRQGPYEQYF.

The chain recombines TRBV27 with TRBJ2-4; 8 nucleotides match TRBD1. The V gene's germline CDR1 is MNHEY and CDR2 SMNVEV (reference sequence). CDR3 length: 16 amino acids. V was pared by 4 bases and J by 6 bases, with 11 bases of the junction left unmatched. CDR3 bases: TGTGCCAGCAGTTCACCCGCGGGACAGGCGACAAACATTCAGTACTTC. The encoded protein is CASSSPAGQATNIQYF.

The chain is built from TRBV2 and TRBJ1-5; D might be TRBD1 (5 bases). The CDR3 consists of 14 residues. Germline CDR1 reads SNHLY; CDR2 reads FYNNEI. Trimming shortened V by 6 bases and J by 7 bases, and 16 bases separated the two germline ends. CDR3 bases: TGTGCCAGCAGGATGACAGTCGCCGGCCAGCCCCAGCATTTT. Translation: CASRMTVAGQPQHF.